This TCR beta chain originates from a study of blood T cells in healthy people across ages. Study-level results: Percentage of naive T cells showed a strong correlation with TCR beta diversity. The fall in TCR beta diversity per million T cells was roughly linear with age.

The study recruited healthy Caucasian donors from Russia who were aged roughly 6 to 95. Per the germline V gene, CDR1 is MNHEY and CDR2 is SVGAGI. The CDR3 loop spans 18 amino acids. Trimming cost V 4 bases and J 2 bases; bases outside gene matches: 13. Concerning this clonotype itself: Its antigen is not identified.

A second PCR, run for about 7 to 11 cycles, used a sample-barcoded 5' primer plus a J-beta primer mix. Each cDNA molecule carried a tag from a template-switch adaptor that contained 12 random nucleotides. TCRdb itself ran the 5' RACE reads through MiXCR, one entry per CDR3 protein. Of hundreds of thousands of distinct CDR3 sequences in the sample, roughly three fifths were seen once. The sequenced material came from blood. The rearrangement links TRBV6-5 to TRBJ2-3; 9 bases are a match to TRBD2. The receptor was derived from a man aged 60 to 69 in good health. CDR3 loop: CASSSTLIGTSFTDTQYF. The CDR3 region has the DNA TGTGCCAGCAGTTCGACACTTATTGGGACTAGCTTCACAGATACGCAGTATTTT.